The 16 T cell receptor beta chains reported below all come from one sample, sequenced in a study of blood T cell repertoires in COVID-19. Clones were read by immunoSEQ multiplex PCR, and TCRdb kept only the in-frame ones, dropping some. The sample records approximately 150,000 clones, about 80% being singletons. Sample: peripheral blood. These receptors came from a man between 65 and 79 years old with active or convalescent COVID-19.

The chain links TRBV27 to TRBJ1-6; 7 positions match TRBD1. Germline-derived CDR1 and CDR2 are MNHEY and SMNVEV (reference sequence). There are 14 residues in the CDR3. V shed 6 bases, J shed 9 bases, and the junction held 8 bases outside the gene matches. As DNA, the CDR3 is TGTGCCAGCAGATTAGGACAGGTCGGTTCACCCCTCCACTTT. It codes for CASRLGQVGSPLHF.

The J gene is TRBJ1-1, the V gene TRBV5-1; 8 bases are a match to TRBD1. J was trimmed by 1 base and V by 5 bases; bases with no gene match: 4. Per germline, CDR1 SGHRS and CDR2 YFSETQ. This CDR3 is built from 14 residues. This CDR3 reads CASSFGTGNTEAFF. For the CDR3, the DNA is TGCGCCAGCAGTTTCGGGACAGGGAACACTGAAGCTTTCTTT.

J is TRBJ2-3 and V is TRBV7-2; 7 bases are a match to TRBD2. Per the germline V gene, CDR1 is SGHTA and CDR2 is FQGNSA. The CDR3 covers 16 residues. V dropped 5 bases and J dropped 0; count of bases not matched to a gene: 8. This chain's CDR3 is CASSPLFGGSTDTQYF. CDR3 nucleotides: TGTGCCAGCAGCCCCCTTTTCGGGGGGAGCACAGATACGCAGTATTTT.

This rearrangement joins TRBV10-1 to TRBJ2-3; TRBD1 agrees at 7 bases. This CDR3 contains 14 residues. V shed 6 bases, J shed 5 bases, and the junction held 8 bases outside the gene matches. From germline, CDR1 is WNHNN and CDR2 SYGVQD (reference sequence). CDR3 sequence: CASSQARGQDTQYF. Here the CDR3 DNA reads TGCGCCAGCAGCCAAGCGAGGGGGCAAGATACGCAGTATTTT.

The rearrangement uses TRBV5-1 and TRBJ2-1; no reliable D call. V shed 0 bases and J shed 0 bases, with 10 bases lying between them. Per the germline V gene, CDR1 is SGHRS and CDR2 is YFSETQ. The CDR3 has 16 residues. This CDR3 is CASSLVSPSSYNEQFF. The DNA for the CDR3 is TGCGCCAGCAGCTTGGTGTCCCCGAGCTCCTACAATGAGCAGTTCTTC.

V and J are TRBV15 and TRBJ2-1; 11 nucleotides match TRBD2. Losses at the gene ends were 1 base for V and 8 bases for J; bases not matched to a gene: 7. This CDR3 has 16 residues. CDR1 is LNHNV, CDR2 YYDKDF, per germline (reference sequence). CDR3: CATSRALAGGEDEQFF. The CDR3 nucleotides are TGTGCCACCAGCAGAGCGCTAGCGGGGGGAGAGGATGAGCAGTTCTTC.

J is TRBJ2-2 and V is TRBV15; 11 nucleotides match TRBD1. The CDR3 consists of 17 residues. Germline trimming cut 3 bases from V and 5 bases from J; bases unmatched to any gene: 8. Germline lookup yields CDR1 LNHNV and CDR2 YYDKDF (reference sequence). The CDR3 is CATSRWDRGFKTGELFF. The DNA for the CDR3 is TGTGCCACCAGCAGGTGGGACAGGGGGTTTAAGACCGGGGAGCTGTTTTTT.

This clone has a handful of counts. This chain links TRBV7-9 with TRBJ2-2, with D possibly being TRBD1 (6 bases). Germline loops: CDR1 SEHNR, CDR2 FQNEAQ (reference sequence). V lost 5 bases, J lost 5 bases, and 18 bases lay in between. CDR3 length: 16 residues. The CDR3 sequence: CASSPKDRPRTGELFF. Written as DNA, the CDR3 is TGTGCCAGCAGCCCCAAGGACAGACCTCGAACCGGGGAGCTGTTTTTT.

The chain has TRBV6-5 and TRBJ1-4; TRBD1 matches at 11 bases. The CDR3 totals 13 residues. CDR1 is MNHEY, CDR2 SVGAGI, per germline. J was trimmed by 11 bases and V by 8 bases; bases with no gene match: 7. The CDR3 nucleotides are TGTGCCAGCTATTCCGGGACAGGGGGGAAACTGTTTTTT. Amino acids: CASYSGTGGKLFF.

Only a few counts were recorded for this clone. The chain links TRBV7-9 to TRBJ1-6; a possible D gene is TRBD1 (5 bases). The germline V gene encodes CDR1 SEHNR and CDR2 FQNEAQ (reference sequence). Trimming left V 11 bases short and J 8 bases short, with 10 bases between. The CDR3 loop spans 11 amino acids. In DNA, the CDR3 is TGTGCCCTAGGGGCTCATTCACCCCTCCACTTT. It codes for CALGAHSPLHF.

The CDR3 is CASTPGGWNEQFF. The CDR3 nucleotides read TGTGCCAGTACCCCTGGGGGGTGGAATGAGCAGTTCTTC. The chain couples TRBV19 to TRBJ2-1; tentatively, D is TRBD2 (6 bases). Per germline, CDR1 LNHDA and CDR2 SQIVND (reference sequence). Trimming cost V 7 bases and J 7 bases, with 14 bases left between them. The CDR3 totals 13 residues.

The chain links TRBV6-2 or TRBV6-3 to TRBJ1-5, with TRBD1 matching 7 bases. Germline loops: CDR1 MNHEY, CDR2 SVGEGT. V gave up 2 bases and J gave up 6 bases; unmatched junction bases: 10. There are 16 residues in the CDR3. DNA for the CDR3: TGTGCCAGCAGTTACCCCACAGGGGCGGGGGGTCAGCCCCAGCATTTT. Protein sequence: CASSYPTGAGGQPQHF.

This clone came up once. The genes are TRBV2 and TRBJ2-5; D perhaps matches TRBD1 (6 bases). The CDR3 covers 13 residues. CDR1 is SNHLY and CDR2 is FYNNEI in the germline V gene. V shed 6 bases and J shed 5 bases, with 13 bases lying between them. CDR3 nucleotides: TGTGCCAGCAGCCAGGGGCAGCGGGAGACCCAGTACTTC. Residues: CASSQGQRETQYF.

This chain joins TRBV5-8 and TRBJ2-1; 8 bases line up with TRBD1. The CDR3 has 15 amino acids. Looked up from germline, CDR1 is SGHTS and CDR2 is YDEGEE. The V and J ends lost 2 bases and 7 bases, in that order; junction bases with no gene match: 8. The CDR3 here is CASSFGGRTGNEQFF. CDR3 bases: TGTGCCAGCAGCTTCGGTGGTAGGACAGGGAATGAGCAGTTCTTC.

This clone was recorded a few times. The J gene is TRBJ2-1, the V gene TRBV6-1, with D tentatively TRBD2 (5 bases). Trimming took off 4 bases at V and 3 bases at J, with 16 bases between the two ends. The CDR3 consists of 16 residues. Germline assignment: CDR1 MNHNS and CDR2 SASEGT. As DNA, the CDR3 is TGTGCCAGCAGTGCCCCCCGAGGAGGAAACTACAATGAGCAGTTCTTC. Encoded protein: CASSAPRGGNYNEQFF.

The chain carries TRBV24-1 and TRBJ2-3; the D gene is possibly TRBD2 (5 bases). The V and J ends lost 7 bases and 2 bases respectively, with 9 bases between them. This CDR3 is built from 13 residues. CDR1 and CDR2 from the germline V gene are KGHDR and SFDVKD. CDR3 coding DNA: TGTGCCACCAGCGCGGGTTCCACAGATACGCAGTATTTT. Its protein product is CATSAGSTDTQYF.